These 5 T cell receptor beta chains were all obtained from the same sample, sequenced in a study of Graves' ophthalmopathy and Graves' hyperthyroidism. The study amplified TCR beta CDR3 regions using RNA transcripts. HTBI-primed RT-PCR formed the first round, and a multiplex PCR formed the second. Via MiXCR, TCRdb re-called the multiplex PCR reads, giving one row per CDR3 protein. This table holds over a million distinct CDR3 sequences, about 35% found once. Sequencing was performed on peripheral blood or thyroid tissue (not recorded which). The receptors stem from an adult man with Graves' hyperthyroidism.

This chain links TRBV29-1 with TRBJ1-1; 9 nucleotides line up with TRBD1. Germline CDR1 SQVTM, CDR2 ANQGSEA. With 3 bases clipped from V and 9 bases from J, the junction kept 5 bases outside the gene matches. The CDR3 length is 12 residues. The CDR3 loop is CSVDPGQGKAFF. For the CDR3, the DNA is TGCAGCGTTGACCCGGGACAGGGAAAAGCTTTCTTT.

The rearrangement joins TRBV5-1 to TRBJ1-4; 8 bases match TRBD1. V was pared by 7 bases and J by 7 bases, with 12 bases of the junction left unmatched. CDR3 length: 15 amino acids. CDR1 and CDR2 from the germline V gene are SGHRS and YFSETQ. The CDR3 is CASGTGGANREKLFF. In DNA form, the CDR3 reads TGCGCCAGCGGGACAGGAGGGGCTAATCGTGAAAAACTGTTTTTT.

This clonotype has more than one count but fewer than ten. The genes are TRBV19 and TRBJ1-1; D gene ambiguous. V lost 3 bases, J lost 6 bases, and 8 bases lay in between. Germline V lookup: CDR1 LNHDA, CDR2 SQIVND (reference sequence). There are 12 residues in the CDR3. CDR3 protein: CASSMKGAEAFF. CDR3 nucleotide sequence: TGTGCCAGTAGTATGAAGGGAGCTGAAGCTTTCTTT.

This clonotype has at least ten counts. This chain joins TRBV20-1 and TRBJ2-2; a possible D gene is TRBD1 (5 bases). The CDR3 sequence is 15 residues long. The germline CDR1 and CDR2 sequences are DFQATT and SNEGSKA (reference sequence). Trimming took off 6 bases at V and 5 bases at J, with 19 bases between the two ends. The CDR3: CSARTKGLGTGELFF. CDR3 sequence (DNA): TGCAGTGCCCGCACAAAGGGGCTGGGGACCGGGGAGCTGTTTTTT.

This clonotype turned up a few times. The chain carries TRBV4-1 and TRBJ1-3, with 8 bases that match TRBD1. CDR3 size: 18 residues. The germline gives CDR1 MGHRA, CDR2 YSYEKL. V was clipped by 3 bases and J by 1 base; unmatched bases: 11. Here the CDR3 reads CASSHGRGLSPSGNTIYF. The CDR3 coding sequence is TGCGCCAGCAGCCATGGCAGGGGGCTTAGTCCTTCTGGAAACACCATATATTTT.